Given below is one T cell receptor beta chain in context. The CDR3 is 12 residues long. After removal of 5 bases from V and 6 bases from J, the junction contained 2 bases not matched to a gene. When the RNA was reverse transcribed, random hexamers were used with an input of 0.5 to 1 ug. A multiplex approach, immunoSEQ multiplex PCR, amplified TCR beta CDR3 across 54 Vbeta and 13 Jbeta. TCRdb analysed the immunoSEQ multiplex PCR reads with MiXCR anew, one entry per CDR3 protein. The data hold around 170,000 distinct CDR3 sequences, with around 94% observed a single time. This specimen belongs to a study of CD8 T cells in Susac syndrome. Overall study: Sequenced Susac syndrome patients included roughly 6 with active disease and 8 or 9 who were in remission. Each patient with Susac syndrome, at the time of blood draw, was therapy-naive, on corticosteroids, or on intravenous immunoglobulin alone.

Under recently defined diagnostic criteria, the patients with Susac syndrome qualified as having definite or probable disease. The sequence was obtained from a human donor with Susac syndrome. The chain has TRBV12-3 or TRBV12-4 and TRBJ1-1; 8 bases match TRBD1. Sequences were obtained from CD4+ T cells from PBMCs. CDR3: CASSDRGAEAFF. Here the CDR3 DNA reads TGTGCCAGCAGTGACAGGGGCGCTGAAGCTTTCTTT.